The TCR beta chain described here comes from a study of blood T cell repertoires in COVID-19. Study-level information: Both acute and convalescent COVID-19 samples were obtained from the United States, Italy and Spain. PBMCs, B-cell-depleted T cells, or T cells were the source of the cDNA or gDNA that made up the material.

Per the original methods: Reference gene primers were amplified, and this amplification served to estimate nucleated cell counts. Clones were read by immunoSEQ multiplex PCR, and TCRdb kept only the in-frame ones, dropping some. D and trimming come from the DNA, and the V and J calls and clone size come from that table. The table records almost 250,000 clones, roughly 86% of them present only once. J lost 0 bases, V lost 0 bases, and 13 bases had no gene match. This CDR3 is built from 20 residues. The germline V gene encodes CDR1 WNHNN and CDR2 SYGVQD (reference sequence). The receptor was isolated from an older woman who had recovered from COVID-19. Sequencing used peripheral blood. The chain carries TRBV10-1 and TRBJ2-7; 11 bases align to TRBD1. The CDR3: CASSESRGDRGKPPSYEQYF. CDR3 DNA: TGCGCCAGCAGTGAGTCTCGGGGGGACAGGGGGAAACCCCCCTCCTACGAGCAGTACTTC.